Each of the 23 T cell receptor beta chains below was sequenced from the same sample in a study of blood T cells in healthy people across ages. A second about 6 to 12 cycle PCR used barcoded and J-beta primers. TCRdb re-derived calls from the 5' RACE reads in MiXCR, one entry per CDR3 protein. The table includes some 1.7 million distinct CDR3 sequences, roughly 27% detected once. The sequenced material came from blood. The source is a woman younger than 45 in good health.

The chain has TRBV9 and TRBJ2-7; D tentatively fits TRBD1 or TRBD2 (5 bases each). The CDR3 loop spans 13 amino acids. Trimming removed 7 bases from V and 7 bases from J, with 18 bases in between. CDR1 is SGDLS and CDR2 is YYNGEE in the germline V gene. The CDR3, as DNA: TGTGCCAGCTCCCTCGGGGCTATCAATGAGCAGTACTTC. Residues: CASSLGAINEQYF.

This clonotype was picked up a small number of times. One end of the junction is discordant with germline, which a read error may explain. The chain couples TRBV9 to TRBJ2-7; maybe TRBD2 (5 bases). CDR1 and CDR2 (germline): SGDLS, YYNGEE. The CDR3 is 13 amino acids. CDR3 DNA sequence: TGTGCCAGTAGCGCCGCGGAGGACTACGAGCAGTACTTC. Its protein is CASSAAEDYEQYF.

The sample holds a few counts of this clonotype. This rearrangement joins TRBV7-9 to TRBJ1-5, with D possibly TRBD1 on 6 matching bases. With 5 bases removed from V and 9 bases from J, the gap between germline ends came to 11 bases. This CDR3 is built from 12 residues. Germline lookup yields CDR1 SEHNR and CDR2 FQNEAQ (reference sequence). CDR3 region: CASSLGTRPQHF. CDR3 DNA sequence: TGTGCCAGCAGCCTCGGGACAAGGCCCCAGCATTTT.

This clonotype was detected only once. The CDR3 loop reads CSATIRETQYF. The CDR3 DNA is TGCAGTGCTACGATACGAGAGACCCAGTACTTC. V usage is TRBV20-1 and J usage is TRBJ2-5; D gene uncertain. With 4 bases removed from V and 4 bases from J, the gap between germline ends came to 7 bases. The CDR3 has 11 residues. Germline V CDR1 and CDR2: DFQATT, SNEGSKA (reference sequence).

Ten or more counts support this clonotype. CDR3 nucleotide sequence: TGTGCCAGCCGCACAGGTTCCGGCGAGCAGTACTTC. Its protein is CASRTGSGEQYF. This sequence joins TRBV7-2 and TRBJ2-7, with D possibly TRBD1 on 5 matching bases. CDR3 size: 12 residues. Germline V lookup: CDR1 SGHTA, CDR2 FQGNSA. V lost 8 bases and J lost 6, with 14 bases in between.

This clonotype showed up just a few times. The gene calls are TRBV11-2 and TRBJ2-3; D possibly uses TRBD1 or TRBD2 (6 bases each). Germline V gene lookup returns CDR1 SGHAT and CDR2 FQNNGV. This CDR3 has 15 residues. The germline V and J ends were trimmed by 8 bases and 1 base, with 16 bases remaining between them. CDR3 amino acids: CASGGDTWGTDTQYF. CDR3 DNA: TGTGCCAGCGGCGGGGACACCTGGGGCACAGATACGCAGTATTTT. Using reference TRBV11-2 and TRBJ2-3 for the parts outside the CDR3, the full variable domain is EAGVAQSPRYKIIEKRQSVAFWCNPISGHATLYWYQQILGQGPKLLIQFQNNGVVDDSQLPKDRFSAERLKGVDSTLKIQPAKLEDSAVYLCASGGDTWGTDTQYFGPGTRLTVL.

DNA for the CDR3: TGTGCCAGCTATCTGGGGATAGCGGCCCGGAGCACAGATACGCAGTATTTT. Protein: CASYLGIAARSTDTQYF. The chain joins TRBV12-3 or TRBV12-4 to TRBJ2-3; a weak D match, TRBD2 (6 bases). Trimming took off 8 bases at V and 0 bases at J, with 21 bases between the two ends. This CDR3 contains 17 residues.

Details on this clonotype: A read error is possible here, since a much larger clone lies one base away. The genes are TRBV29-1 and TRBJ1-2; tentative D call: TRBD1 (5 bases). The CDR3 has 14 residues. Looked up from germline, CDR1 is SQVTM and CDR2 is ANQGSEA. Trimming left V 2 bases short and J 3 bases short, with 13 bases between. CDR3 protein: CSVETRGTYYGYTF. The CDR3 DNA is TGCAGCGTTGAAACCCGGGGGACCTACTATGGCTACACCTTC.

CDR3 DNA sequence: TGCGCCAGCAGCCAAGGACCGGAGATCTATGGCTACACCTTC. Residues: CASSQGPEIYGYTF. This chain links TRBV4-1 with TRBJ1-2; no definite D call. CDR1 and CDR2 from the germline V gene are MGHRA and YSYEKL. This CDR3 region has 14 residues. V lost 1 base to trimming and J lost 4 bases, with 10 bases between them.

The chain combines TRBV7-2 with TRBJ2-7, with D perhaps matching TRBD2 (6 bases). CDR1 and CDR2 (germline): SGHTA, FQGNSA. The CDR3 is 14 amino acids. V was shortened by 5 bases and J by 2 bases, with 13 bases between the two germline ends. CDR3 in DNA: TGTGCCAGCAGCCCCCGGGGGTTTGCCTACGAGCAGTACTTC. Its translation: CASSPRGFAYEQYF. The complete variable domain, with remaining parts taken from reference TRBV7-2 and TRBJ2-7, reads GAGVSQSPSNKVTEKGKDVELRCDPISGHTALYWYRQSLGQGLEFLIYFQGNSAPDKSGLPSDRFSAERTGGSVSTLTIQRTQQEDSAVYLCASSPRGFAYEQYFGPGTRLTVT.

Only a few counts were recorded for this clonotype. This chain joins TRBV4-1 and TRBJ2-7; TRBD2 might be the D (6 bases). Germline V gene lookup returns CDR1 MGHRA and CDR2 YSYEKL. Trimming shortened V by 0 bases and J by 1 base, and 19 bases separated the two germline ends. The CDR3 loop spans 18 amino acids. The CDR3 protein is CASSQESCRTTPSYEQYF. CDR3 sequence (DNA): TGCGCCAGCAGCCAAGAATCCTGCAGGACTACCCCTTCCTACGAGCAGTACTTC.

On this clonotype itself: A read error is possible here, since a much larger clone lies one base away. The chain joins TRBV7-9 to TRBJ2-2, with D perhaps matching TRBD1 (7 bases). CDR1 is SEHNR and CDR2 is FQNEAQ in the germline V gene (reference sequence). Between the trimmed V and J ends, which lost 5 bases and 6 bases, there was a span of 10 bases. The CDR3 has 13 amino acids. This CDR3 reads CASSQGGAGELFF. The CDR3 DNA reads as TGTGCCAGCAGCCAGGGGGGCGCCGGGGAGCTGTTTTTT.

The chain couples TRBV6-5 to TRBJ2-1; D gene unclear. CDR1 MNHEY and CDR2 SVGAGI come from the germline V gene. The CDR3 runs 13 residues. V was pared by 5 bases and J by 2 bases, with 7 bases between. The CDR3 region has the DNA TGTGCCAGCAGTCCCGCTCCCTACAATGAGCAGTTCTTC. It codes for CASSPAPYNEQFF.

Written as DNA, the CDR3 is TGCAGTGCTGGCGAGACTAGCGGGGCAACCTACGAGCAGTACTTC. Its protein is CSAGETSGATYEQYF. The V call is TRBV20-1, the J call TRBJ2-7; 11 bases match TRBD2. Germline CDR1 is DFQATT and CDR2 is SNEGSKA (reference sequence). The V segment lost 5 bases and the J segment 2 bases; nucleotides outside the gene matches: 8. The CDR3 has 15 residues.

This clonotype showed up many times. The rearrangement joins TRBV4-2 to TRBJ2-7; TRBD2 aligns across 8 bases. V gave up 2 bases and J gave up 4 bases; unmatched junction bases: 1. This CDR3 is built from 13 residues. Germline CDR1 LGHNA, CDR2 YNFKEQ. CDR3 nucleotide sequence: TGTGCCAGCAGCCAAAGCGGGGGATACGAGCAGTACTTC. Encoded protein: CASSQSGGYEQYF.

The CDR3 DNA is TGCAGTGCCCCCGAGAGCGGATCCTACAATGAGCAGTTCTTC. As protein: CSAPESGSYNEQFF. V usage is TRBV20-1 and J usage is TRBJ2-1; D is perhaps TRBD2 (5 bases). In germline, CDR1 is DFQATT, CDR2 SNEGSKA (reference sequence). The CDR3 totals 14 residues. The V end was cut by 6 bases, the J end by 1 base, with 13 bases between.

Here the CDR3 DNA reads TGTGCCAGCAGCGTCTGGACAGGGGGGGAGGAGCTGTTTTTT. It is translated as CASSVWTGGEELFF. The chain carries TRBV9 and TRBJ2-2; 10 positions agree with TRBD1. J gave up 10 bases and V 2 bases, and 5 bases lay outside the gene matches. The CDR3 covers 14 residues. Germline V gives CDR1 SGDLS, CDR2 YYNGEE. The complete variable domain, with remaining parts taken from reference TRBV9 and TRBJ2-2, reads DSGVTQTPKHLITATGQRVTLRCSPRSGDLSVYWYQQSLDQGLQFLIQYYNGEERAKGNILERFSAQQFPDLHSELNLSSLELGDSALYFCASSVWTGGEELFFGEGSRLTVL.

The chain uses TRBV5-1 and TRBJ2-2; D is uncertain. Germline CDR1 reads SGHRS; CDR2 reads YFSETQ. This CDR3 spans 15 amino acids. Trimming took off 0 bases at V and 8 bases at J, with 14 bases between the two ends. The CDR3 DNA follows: TGCGCCAGCAGCTTGGATTGGCCCTCGGTGGGGGAGCTGTTTTTT. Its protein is CASSLDWPSVGELFF.

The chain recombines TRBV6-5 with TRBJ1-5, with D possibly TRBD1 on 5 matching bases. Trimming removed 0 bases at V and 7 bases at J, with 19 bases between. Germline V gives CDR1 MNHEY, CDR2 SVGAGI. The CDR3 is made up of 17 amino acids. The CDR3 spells CASSYSVQGAVGQPQHF. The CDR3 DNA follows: TGTGCCAGCAGTTACTCAGTCCAAGGGGCGGTAGGACAGCCCCAGCATTTT.

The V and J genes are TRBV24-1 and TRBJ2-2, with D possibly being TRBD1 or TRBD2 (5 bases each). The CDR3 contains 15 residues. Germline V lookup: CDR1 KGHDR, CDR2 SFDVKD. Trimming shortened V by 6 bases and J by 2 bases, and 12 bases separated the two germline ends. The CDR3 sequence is CATSSGTVNTGELFF. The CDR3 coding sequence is TGTGCCACCAGTTCCGGGACGGTCAACACCGGGGAGCTGTTTTTT.

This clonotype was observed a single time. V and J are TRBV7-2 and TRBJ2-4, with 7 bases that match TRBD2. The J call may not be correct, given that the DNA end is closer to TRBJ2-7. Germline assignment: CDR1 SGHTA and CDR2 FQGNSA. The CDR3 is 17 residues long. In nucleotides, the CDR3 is TGTGCCAGCAGCCTAGGCCCCTGGGGGGAGGGCGCGGACGAGCAGTACTTC. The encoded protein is CASSLGPWGEGADEQYF.

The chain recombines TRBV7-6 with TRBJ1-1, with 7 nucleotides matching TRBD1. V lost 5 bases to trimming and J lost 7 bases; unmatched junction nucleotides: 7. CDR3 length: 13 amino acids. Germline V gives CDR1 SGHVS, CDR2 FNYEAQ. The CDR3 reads CASSVGGRGEAFF. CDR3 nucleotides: TGTGCCAGCAGCGTAGGGGGCAGAGGTGAAGCTTTCTTT.

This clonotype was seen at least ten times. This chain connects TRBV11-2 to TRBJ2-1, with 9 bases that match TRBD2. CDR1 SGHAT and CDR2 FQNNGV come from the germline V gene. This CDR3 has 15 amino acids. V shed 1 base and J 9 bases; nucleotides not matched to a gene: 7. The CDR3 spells CASSLGLADHGEQFF. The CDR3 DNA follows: TGTGCCAGCAGCTTAGGACTAGCGGACCACGGTGAGCAGTTCTTC.